The clone carrying this T cell receptor (beta chain) was counted at least ten times. CDR3 length: 12 residues. V dropped 3 bases and J dropped 6 bases, with 7 bases sitting between them. Looked up from germline, CDR1 is SGHVS and CDR2 is FNYEAQ. TCRdb used MiXCR to reprocess the PCR reads, holding one entry per CDR3 protein. The table includes 490,000 or so distinct CDR3 sequences, around 23% detected once. The sample is drawn from a study of molecular identifiers for immune sequencing clone quantification. Study context: Four portions were sequenced after RNA from around 20,000 or 99,000 naive CD8 cells was split five ways in replicates.

The sequence derives from a human donor in good health. Some libraries in this study had Jurkat cell RNA spiked in. The gene calls are TRBV7-6 and TRBJ2-3; no definite D call. Sequenced material: naive CD8+ T cells from blood, with Jurkat cell RNA spiked in. Documented subset: FACS-sorted CD8+CD4-CCR7+CD45RA+ naive T cells. The CDR3 sequence is CASSLTPDTQYF. CDR3 nucleotides: TGTGCCAGCAGCTTGACTCCGGATACGCAGTATTTT.